The 21 T cell receptor beta chains listed next were all sequenced from one sample in a study of graft-versus-host responses after intestinal transplantation. Here immunoSEQ multiplex PCR was the method, and the copy in TCRdb shows in-frame clones only, minus some. The table has 9,000 to 15,000 clones, 70% to 80% seen once. Investigators treated the graft tissue so that it released intraepithelial and lamina propria lymphocytes. The specimen was ileum tissue, collected 142 days after intestinal transplantation. These receptors originate from a human patient who received an intestinal transplant, so some T cells may come from the graft donor.

This clone was counted only a few times. The V gene is TRBV29-1, the J gene TRBJ1-3, with D perhaps TRBD1 (5 bases). V dropped 6 bases and J dropped 7 bases, with 10 bases sitting between them. The CDR3 consists of 11 residues. The germline CDR1 and CDR2 sequences are SQVTM and ANQGSEA. CDR3 coding DNA: TGCAGCGTCCCCTACAGGAACACCATATATTTT. Its translation is CSVPYRNTIYF.

J is TRBJ2-1 and V is TRBV4-2, with 7 bases lining up with TRBD2. V shed 2 bases, J shed 0 bases, and the junction held 19 bases outside the gene matches. The CDR3 loop spans 21 amino acids. Germline-derived CDR1 and CDR2 are LGHNA and YNFKEQ. The CDR3: CASSQFLVVFAIAGSYNEQFF. CDR3 coding DNA: TGTGCCAGCAGCCAATTTTTAGTCGTCTTCGCGATAGCGGGCTCCTACAATGAGCAGTTCTTC.

This clone has more than one count but fewer than ten. This chain uses TRBV25-1 with TRBJ2-3; no definite D call. Germline V gene lookup returns CDR1 MGHDK and CDR2 SYGVNS. CDR3 length equals 13 residues. Deletions cut 3 bases from V and 3 bases from J, with 7 bases between. CDR3 in DNA: TGTGCCAGCAGTGACTACCTGACAGATACGCAGTATTTT. It is translated as CASSDYLTDTQYF.

Only one count was recorded for this clone. This sequence joins TRBV5-1 and TRBJ2-5; tentative D call: TRBD2 (6 bases). Germline V lookup: CDR1 SGHRS, CDR2 YFSETQ. Trimming shortened V by 1 base and J by 1 base, and 11 bases separated the two germline ends. This CDR3 has 15 amino acids. This CDR3 reads CASSLMGGPQETQYF. The CDR3 bases are TGCGCCAGCAGCTTGATGGGGGGACCCCAAGAGACCCAGTACTTC.

The rearrangement joins TRBV12-5 to TRBJ2-2; 7 positions match TRBD1. The junction had 9 bases not matched to a gene; V was cut back by 5 bases and J by 0 bases. Germline loops: CDR1 LGHNT, CDR2 FRNRAP. The CDR3 extends over 17 amino acids. CDR3 amino acids: CASGIQYRGSNTGELFF. Written as DNA, the CDR3 is TGTGCTAGTGGTATACAGTACAGGGGATCGAACACCGGGGAGCTGTTTTTT.

A single count supports this clone. It is unclear where the CDR3 begins or ends on the DNA, so no DNA is shown, and the CDR3 is as TCRdb lists it. This chain links TRBV11-2 with TRBJ1-2. CDR1 is SGHAT and CDR2 is FQNNGV in the germline V gene. The CDR3 length is 12 residues, termini included. The CDR3 here is CASSLVGRGAPF.

This rearrangement joins TRBV7-2 to TRBJ2-7; 14 bases map to TRBD2. The CDR3 has 14 residues. Germline CDR1 SGHTA, CDR2 FQGNSA. The junction had 4 bases not matched to a gene; V was cut back by 5 bases and J by 7 bases. The DNA for the CDR3 is TGTGCCAGCAGCCTCGGACTAGCGGGAGGAGAGCAGTACTTC. Translated, it gives CASSLGLAGGEQYF.

The V and J genes are TRBV4-2 and TRBJ2-7; TRBD1 aligns across 7 bases. CDR1 LGHNA and CDR2 YNFKEQ come from the germline V gene. This CDR3 contains 14 residues. Germline trimming cut 5 bases from V and 3 bases from J; bases unmatched to any gene: 7. The CDR3 protein is CASSLRGTDYEQYF. The CDR3 DNA sequence: TGTGCCAGCAGCTTGCGAGGGACAGACTACGAGCAGTACTTC.

This clone was detected a few times. The chain is built from TRBV6-1 and TRBJ1-5, with a tentative D call TRBD1 (6 bases). V was clipped by 6 bases and J by 5 bases, with 11 bases between them. Germline values: CDR1 MNHNS, CDR2 SASEGT. The CDR3 runs to 13 residues. The CDR3 region is CASSGTRDQPQHF. CDR3 coding DNA: TGTGCCAGCAGCGGGACAAGGGATCAGCCCCAGCATTTT.

The chain is built from TRBV4-1 and TRBJ2-1; TRBD2 aligns across 10 bases. CDR1 is MGHRA and CDR2 is YSYEKL in the germline V gene. V was pared by 4 bases and J by 5 bases, with 5 bases of the junction left unmatched. The CDR3 is 15 residues long. DNA of the CDR3: TGCGCCAGCAGCCCCCCACTAGCGGGACACAATGAGCAGTTCTTC. This encodes CASSPPLAGHNEQFF.

This chain's CDR3 is CASSSGLLSTDTQYF. The DNA of the CDR3 is TGTGCCAGCAGCTCCGGACTCCTTAGCACAGATACGCAGTATTTT. This rearrangement joins TRBV7-3 to TRBJ2-3; a possible D gene is TRBD2 (5 bases). The ends were cut back, 4 bases at V and 0 bases at J, with 11 bases in the middle. From germline, CDR1 is SGHTA and CDR2 FQGTGA. The CDR3 length is 15 residues.

The chain is built from TRBV6-4 and TRBJ2-1; 10 bases map to TRBD2. The CDR3 spans 15 residues. Germline trimming cut 3 bases from V and 4 bases from J; bases unmatched to any gene: 3. Germline loops: CDR1 MRHNA, CDR2 SNTAGT. Here the CDR3 DNA reads TGTGCCAGCAGTGAAAAGCGGGGGGGTTACAATGAGCAGTTCTTC. Residues: CASSEKRGGYNEQFF.

The genes are TRBV11-1 and TRBJ2-7; TRBD2 agrees at 11 bases. CDR3 length: 16 residues. The germline V gene encodes CDR1 SGHAT and CDR2 FQDESV (reference sequence). V dropped 4 bases and J dropped 2; count of bases not matched to a gene: 7. This chain's CDR3 is CASSSQISGGAYEQYF. CDR3 sequence (DNA): TGTGCCAGCAGCTCGCAAATTAGCGGGGGGGCCTACGAGCAGTACTTC.

The V and J genes are TRBV2 and TRBJ2-1; TRBD2 matches at 7 bases. The CDR3 is made up of 16 amino acids. Germline CDR1 reads SNHLY; CDR2 reads FYNNEI. V was pared by 2 bases and J by 8 bases, with 12 bases of the junction left unmatched. The CDR3 nucleotides read TGTGCCAGCAGTGAAAAAGGAGTAGCGGGCTGGGATGAGCAGTTCTTC. This codes for CASSEKGVAGWDEQFF.

The chain uses TRBV19 and TRBJ1-1; maybe TRBD1 (6 bases). Germline values: CDR1 LNHDA, CDR2 SQIVND (reference sequence). The CDR3 is 14 residues long. With 5 bases removed from V and 5 bases from J, the gap between germline ends came to 15 bases. The CDR3 DNA follows: TGTGCCAGTAGTCCCAAACAGGGTAGGACTGAAGCTTTCTTT. Its translation is CASSPKQGRTEAFF.

This chain links TRBV28 with TRBJ2-1; 8 bases agree with TRBD2. The CDR3 length is 14 residues. CDR1 is MDHEN, CDR2 SYDVKM, per germline. After removal of 1 base from V and 13 bases from J, the junction contained 9 bases not matched to a gene. The DNA of the CDR3 is TGTGCCAGCAGTTTATTGGCTAGCGGGTCGACCCAGTTCTTC. This gives the protein CASSLLASGSTQFF.

This chain uses TRBV2 with TRBJ2-5, with 14 bases identical to TRBD2. CDR1 and CDR2 (germline): SNHLY, FYNNEI. The J segment lost 5 bases and the V segment lost 4 bases, leaving 0 bases of the junction unmatched. This CDR3 has 14 residues. Here the CDR3 DNA reads TGTGCCAGCAGTGGGACTAGCGGGGGGGAGACCCAGTACTTC. Residues: CASSGTSGGETQYF.

The chain employs TRBV28 and TRBJ2-7; possible D gene TRBD2, 6 bases. The CDR3 is 15 amino acids. V dropped 5 bases and J dropped 2 bases, with 16 bases sitting between them. CDR1 MDHEN and CDR2 SYDVKM come from the germline V gene. The CDR3 is CASSQSSGVAYEQYF. The CDR3 DNA is TGTGCCAGCAGTCAGAGTAGCGGAGTAGCCTACGAGCAGTACTTC.

This clone was counted once. The rearrangement joins TRBV13 to TRBJ2-7, with 9 positions matching TRBD1. Germline-derived CDR1 and CDR2 are PRHDT and FYEKMQ (reference sequence). The CDR3 is made up of 14 amino acids. After removal of 4 bases from V and 6 bases from J, the junction contained 7 bases not matched to a gene. The CDR3 bases are TGTGCCAGCAGCTCCCGGGACAGGGTTCGCGAGCAGTACTTC. This translates into CASSSRDRVREQYF.

The chain joins TRBV9 to TRBJ2-3, with 10 bases fitting TRBD2. V trimming: 3 bases; J trimming: 3 bases; junction bases outside the gene matches: 7. Looked up from germline, CDR1 is SGDLS and CDR2 is YYNGEE. The CDR3 has 16 residues. The CDR3 protein is CASSARLAGLTDTQYF. The CDR3 DNA is TGTGCCAGCAGCGCCAGACTAGCGGGCCTGACAGATACGCAGTATTTT.

The chain carries TRBV19 and TRBJ1-2; TRBD1 matches at 10 bases. V was pared by 5 bases and J by 5 bases, with 8 bases of the junction left unmatched. The CDR3 length is 15 residues. Germline-derived CDR1 and CDR2 are LNHDA and SQIVND (reference sequence). The DNA for the CDR3 is TGTGCCAGTAGTGACCCAGACAGGGGGCTTTATGGCTACACCTTC. Amino acids: CASSDPDRGLYGYTF.